Below, 14 T cell receptor beta chains from the same sample are listed, as sequenced in a study of T cell responses to AZD1222 COVID-19 vaccine (TCRdb year 2021). The method was the immunoSEQ multiplex PCR assay. This immuneACCESS table, as held by TCRdb, lists in-frame sequences with V and J called but not all clones. Of the missing ones, under half trace to an unresolved V gene in checked studies; the others have no known cause. The sample profile shows approximately 84,000 clones; 75% to 90% of them were found once. Together, the top ten hold about 10% of the sample. Taken with the paper, the label for time point translates to: about 28 days (+/-7) after the second vaccine dose. This specimen was peripheral blood, taken 28 days after the second AZD1222 dose. The receptors shown here come from an adult who received the AZD1222 COVID-19 vaccine.

The chain couples TRBV19 to TRBJ2-7, with D perhaps matching TRBD1 (5 bases). CDR3 length: 15 amino acids. In germline, CDR1 is LNHDA, CDR2 SQIVND (reference sequence). Trimming removed 6 bases from V and 1 base from J, with 16 bases in between. The CDR3 nucleotides are TGTGCCAGTAGGATGGGGCAGTCTGGATCCTACGAGCAGTACTTC. This codes for CASRMGQSGSYEQYF.

The count of this clone is one. V gene TRBV7-9 combines with J gene TRBJ2-1, with D tentatively TRBD2 (7 bases). The CDR3 consists of 13 residues. With 8 bases removed from V and 7 bases from J, the gap between germline ends came to 15 bases. From germline, CDR1 is SEHNR and CDR2 FQNEAQ (reference sequence). The CDR3 coding sequence is TGTGCCAGCGATTCGGGGGGCCTAAATGAGCAGTTCTTC. As protein: CASDSGGLNEQFF.

The V and J genes are TRBV2 and TRBJ1-5; TRBD1 might be the D (6 bases). The CDR3 contains 15 residues. V lost 5 bases and J lost 2, with 13 bases in between. CDR1 and CDR2 from the germline V gene are SNHLY and FYNNEI. The CDR3 bases are TGTGCCAGCAGTTGGGGGGGGCTTGGCAATCAGCCCCAGCATTTT. Protein sequence: CASSWGGLGNQPQHF.

V usage is TRBV7-8 and J usage is TRBJ2-3; D remains ambiguous. The V and J ends lost 4 bases and 6 bases respectively, with 8 bases between them. From germline, CDR1 is SGHVS and CDR2 FQNEAQ. The CDR3 has 12 residues. The CDR3 DNA sequence: TGTGCCAGCAGCTCACCCCCCGATACGCAGTATTTT. This codes for CASSSPPDTQYF.

The V call is TRBV19, the J call TRBJ1-1; D might be TRBD1 (5 bases). The CDR3 consists of 10 residues. Germline loops: CDR1 LNHDA, CDR2 SQIVND (reference sequence). CDR3 sequence reads: CGAGDLEAFF. For the CDR3, the DNA is TGTGGGGCGGGGGATCTTGAAGCTTTCTTT.

V gene TRBV6-6 combines with J gene TRBJ1-5; 10 positions match TRBD1. Looked up from germline, CDR1 is MNHNY and CDR2 is SVGAGI (reference sequence). The CDR3 runs 16 residues. Losses at the gene ends were 5 bases for V and 0 bases for J; bases not matched to a gene: 4. CDR3 DNA: TGTGCCAGCAGTCCGGGACAGGGGTATAGCAATCAGCCCCAGCATTTT. Translation gives CASSPGQGYSNQPQHF.

The chain joins TRBV6-5 to TRBJ1-1; D is unclear. V gave up 1 base and J gave up 5 bases, with 8 bases separating them. The CDR3 loop spans 13 amino acids. From germline, CDR1 is MNHEY and CDR2 SVGAGI. CDR3 bases: TGTGCCAGCAGTTACTATAGTCGGACTGAAGCTTTCTTT. Amino acid sequence: CASSYYSRTEAFF.

This chain joins TRBV5-4 and TRBJ2-7; D call uncertain. The CDR3 totals 14 residues. Trimming took 4 bases from V and 2 from J, leaving 13 bases between them. Germline values: CDR1 SGHNT, CDR2 YYREEE (reference sequence). For the CDR3, the DNA is TGTGCCAGCAGCACCTTGGACGGTACCTACGAGCAGTACTTC. Its translation: CASSTLDGTYEQYF.

As regards this clone: Other nucleotide sequences in the sample specify the same CDR3. The rearrangement joins TRBV7-9 to TRBJ2-7, with a possible D match to TRBD1 (5 bases). Trimming cost V 5 bases and J 4 bases, with 9 bases left between them. The CDR3 spans 12 residues. Germline V CDR1 and CDR2: SEHNR, FQNEAQ (reference sequence). The CDR3 DNA is TGTGCCAGCAGCCGTACAGGATACGAGCAGTACTTC. Translation gives CASSRTGYEQYF.

The chain employs TRBV12-3 or TRBV12-4 and TRBJ1-5, with D tentatively TRBD1 (6 bases). The V end lost 6 bases, the J end lost 5 bases, and 11 bases lay between the germline ends. This CDR3 is 13 amino acids long. CDR3 coding DNA: TGTGCCAGCAGCCTTACAGGGTATCAGCCCCAGCATTTT. This gives the protein CASSLTGYQPQHF.

The chain employs TRBV27 and TRBJ2-3; D is ambiguous. CDR1 is MNHEY, CDR2 SMNVEV, per germline (reference sequence). The ends were cut back, 6 bases at V and 2 bases at J, with 3 bases in the middle. The CDR3 loop spans 11 amino acids. The CDR3 reads CASSATDTQYF. The CDR3, as DNA: TGTGCCAGCAGCGCCACAGATACGCAGTATTTT.

This chain uses TRBV6-5 with TRBJ2-7; a possible D gene is TRBD1 (6 bases). Deletions cut 2 bases from V and 0 bases from J, with 8 bases between. The CDR3 loop spans 14 amino acids. Germline V gene lookup returns CDR1 MNHEY and CDR2 SVGAGI. The CDR3 region has the DNA TGTGCCAGCAGTTACAGGGACACCTCCTACGAGCAGTACTTC. This sequence encodes CASSYRDTSYEQYF.

The chain couples TRBV18 to TRBJ2-1; D not resolved. Trimming removed 1 base from V and 5 bases from J, with 6 bases in between. CDR1 is KGHSH and CDR2 is LQKENI in the germline V gene. The CDR3 has 13 residues. The CDR3 region has the DNA TGTGCCAGCTCACCACGGGGTGACAATGAGCAGTTCTTC. The encoded protein is CASSPRGDNEQFF. The variable domain in full, with the rest retrieved from reference TRBV18 and TRBJ2-1, is NAGVMQNPRHLVRRRGQEARLRCSPMKGHSHVYWYRQLPEEGLKFMVYLQKENIIDESGMPKERFSAEFPKEGPSILRIQQVVRGDSAAYFCASSPRGDNEQFFGPGTRLTVL.

The chain employs TRBV7-2 and TRBJ1-1; D ambiguous. The CDR3 spans 17 residues. CDR1 is SGHTA, CDR2 FQGNSA, per germline. The V and J ends lost 5 bases and 1 base respectively, with 20 bases between them. The CDR3 sequence is CASSTVGFGGKNTEAFF. The DNA for the CDR3 is TGTGCCAGCAGCACAGTGGGGTTTGGAGGGAAGAACACTGAAGCTTTCTTT.